A selection of T cell receptor beta chains follows, all from one sample in a study of response to subunit inactivated influenza vaccine. TCRdb processed the RT-PCR reads anew with MiXCR; each CDR3 protein has one entry. This table holds some 800,000 distinct CDR3 sequences, around 20% found once. Sequenced here: PBMCs from blood, sampled 5 days after vaccination. Receptors were obtained from a man between 45 and 60 years old who received an inactivated influenza vaccine. Both conserved end residues are part of each CDR3. Fields, in order: V gene, J gene, clone size, D gene, CDR3 DNA, CDR3 protein. The D gene is left open where the match is weak. The size entry is marked missing in some rows and otherwise reads once, few, many or a size class.

TRBV7-9,TRBJ2-2,-,TRBD2,TGTGCCAGCAGCTTTACCAGCGGGGGGTTTGCCGGGGAGCTGTTTTTT,CASSFTSGGFAGELFF
TRBV6-2/TRBV6-3,TRBJ2-1,-,-,TGTGCCAGCAGCAATGGTGGAGGGAATGAGCAGTTCTTC,CASSNGGGNEQFF
TRBV20-1,TRBJ2-7,-,-,TGCAGTGCGGCCCCGGGACTGATGAACTACGAGCAGTACTTC,CSAAPGLMNYEQYF
TRBV3-1,TRBJ2-7,-,-,TGTGCCAGCAGCCAATTGTACAATGAGCAGTACTTC,CASSQLYNEQYF
TRBV20-1,TRBJ2-7,-,-,TGCAGTGCTAGTCAAGGCTCCTACCCCCTCGAGCAGTACTTC,CSASQGSYPLEQYF
TRBV20-1,TRBJ2-7,-,-,TGCAGTGCTAGAGAGTTGGGAGAGCAGTACTTC,CSARELGEQYF
TRBV19,TRBJ2-7,-,-,TGTGCCAGTACCGATGAGGGGGCCTACGAGCAGTACTTC,CASTDEGAYEQYF
TRBV29-1,TRBJ2-1,-,-,TGCAGCGGCCTCGGAGGGTCGGGCTCCTACAATGAGCAGTTCTTC,CSGLGGSGSYNEQFF
TRBV7-9,TRBJ2-1,few,-,TGTGCCAGCAGCTTAGAGCAGGGCAGGGTGAGTGAGCAGTTCTTC,CASSLEQGRVSEQFF
TRBV6-2/TRBV6-3,TRBJ2-4,few,TRBD2,TGTGCCAGCCAAGCGGCAAACCGGGAGGAGAGCAAAAACATTCAGTACTTC,CASQAANREESKNIQYF
TRBV10-2,TRBJ1-1,-,-,TGCGCCAGCAGTGAGGCAGGGGAAATGAACACTGAAGCTTTCTTT,CASSEAGEMNTEAFF
TRBV5-1,TRBJ2-1,-,TRBD2,TGCGCCAGCAGCCACACTAGCGGAGCAAACAATGAGCAGTTCTTC,CASSHTSGANNEQFF
TRBV7-6,TRBJ2-5,few,-,TGTGCCAGCAGCCCACTCACGGGCGGAGGGGAGACCCAGTACTTC,CASSPLTGGGETQYF
TRBV20-1,TRBJ1-2,-,-,TGCAGTGCGGCTAGGACCGACAACTATGGCTACACCTTC,CSAARTDNYGYTF
TRBV19,TRBJ2-1,-,-,TGTGCCAGTAGTAGAACACAGGGATCAAACTACAATGAGCAGTTCTTC,CASSRTQGSNYNEQFF
TRBV18,TRBJ2-1,-,TRBD2,TGTGCCAGCTCAATACTAGCGGGAGAATACAGTGAGCAGTTCTTC,CASSILAGEYSEQFF
TRBV5-1,TRBJ2-1,-,TRBD1,TGCGCCAGCAGAAACCCCCTGCAGGGGGCTTCCCATGAGCAGTTCTTC,CASRNPLQGASHEQFF
TRBV15,TRBJ1-1,few,-,TGTGCCACCGGAGGGGGGGGTAGGGAGAACACTGAAGCTTTCTTT,CATGGGGRENTEAFF
TRBV10-3,TRBJ2-2,few,TRBD2,TGTGCCATCGGGGGGAAAGCGGGGGGTTCGAACACCGGGGAGCTGTTTTTT,CAIGGKAGGSNTGELFF
TRBV4-3,TRBJ2-4,few,TRBD1,TGCGCCAGCAGCCAAGAAGGGGACAGGGGGGACATTCAGTACTTC,CASSQEGDRGDIQYF
TRBV5-4,TRBJ2-3,few,-,TGTGCCAGCAGCCTGGCCTATAACACAGATACGCAGTATTTT,CASSLAYNTDTQYF
TRBV12-3/TRBV12-4,TRBJ1-1,-,-,TGTGCCAGCAGTCCCGGACTCCGGAGCACTGAAGCTTTCTTT,CASSPGLRSTEAFF
TRBV19,TRBJ2-3,-,-,TGTGCCAGCGATTCAACAGGGAAAGCAGATACGCAGTATTTT,CASDSTGKADTQYF
TRBV7-9,TRBJ2-2,few,-,TGTGCCAGTTCCACGGGCGCGAACACCGGGGAGCTGTTTTTT,CASSTGANTGELFF
TRBV4-2,TRBJ1-1,-,-,TGTGCCAGCAGCCAACCCGGGAGGGGGTGGCGTACTGAAGCTTTCTTT,CASSQPGRGWRTEAFF
TRBV6-5,TRBJ2-3,few,TRBD2,TGTGCCAGCAGTTACGTTGCTAGCGGTTCTAGCACAGATACGCAGTATTTT,CASSYVASGSSTDTQYF
TRBV7-3,TRBJ2-3,few,TRBD2,TGTGCCAGCAGCTCCCGCAGCGGTAGCGGGAGCACAGATACGCAGTATTTT,CASSSRSGSGSTDTQYF
TRBV11-3,TRBJ2-1,-,-,TGTGCCAGCAGCATGCGGACACCTCCCGATGAGCAGTTCTTC,CASSMRTPPDEQFF
TRBV6-1,TRBJ1-2,many,TRBD1,TGTGCCAGCTTGACAGGGGGCGCCAACTATGGCTACACCTTC,CASLTGGANYGYTF
TRBV7-2,TRBJ2-3,many,-,TGTGCCAGCAGCGCAAACACAGATACGCAGTATTTT,CASSANTDTQYF
TRBV18,TRBJ2-5,-,-,TGTGCCAGCTCACCCGGGGACAGTAACTTAGCGGGCCAAGAGACCCAGTACTTC,CASSPGDSNLAGQETQYF
TRBV7-2,TRBJ1-6,few,TRBD1,TGTGCCAGCAGCTTGGGGGACAGTGCTTCACCCCTCCACTTT,CASSLGDSASPLHF
TRBV6-1,TRBJ1-1,-,-,TGTGCCAGCAGCCGGGGAGAGTTCACTGAAGCTATCTTT,CASSRGEFTEAIF
TRBV7-6,TRBJ2-7,few,-,TGTGCCAGCAGCTTAATGACTACTGGCGAGCAGTACTTC,CASSLMTTGEQYF
TRBV2,TRBJ2-2,-,TRBD2,TGTACCTTCAGCCCGGCGGGACTAGCGGGAGCGCGTGCCGGGGAGCTGTTTTTT,CTFSPAGLAGARAGELFF
TRBV9,TRBJ2-3,many,-,TGTGCCAGCAGCGAGGGGGAAGCTAGCACAGATACGCAGTATTTT,CASSEGEASTDTQYF
TRBV12-3/TRBV12-4,TRBJ2-7,-,-,TGTGCCAGCAGTCCGCGACAGGTAGGCCTGGAGCAGTACTTC,CASSPRQVGLEQYF
TRBV7-2,TRBJ2-5,few,TRBD2,TGTGCCAGCAGCTTAGTCGGGGGGGGAACGGCGCAGACCCAGTACTTC,CASSLVGGGTAQTQYF
TRBV20-1,TRBJ2-3,-,-,TGCAGTAGAATAGCAGTAAGCACAGATACGCAGTATTTT,CSRIAVSTDTQYF
TRBV7-9,TRBJ1-1,-,-,TGTGCCAGCAGGCCCCTGGCAGCCGAAGCTTTCTTT,CASRPLAAEAFF
TRBV30,TRBJ2-7,few,TRBD1,TGTGCCTGTAACCTCAGGGGGCGCCTTCTCGAGCAGTACTTC,CACNLRGRLLEQYF
TRBV10-3,TRBJ2-3,few,-,TGTGCCATCAGTCAGGTTTCGACAGATACGCAGTATTTT,CAISQVSTDTQYF
TRBV5-1,TRBJ2-1,few,TRBD2,TGCGCCAGCAGCTCCACTAGCGGGGGTTTAGAGCAGTTCTTC,CASSSTSGGLEQFF
TRBV28,TRBJ2-1,-,TRBD1,TGTGCCAGCAGTTCAACCGGACAGGGAAGAGGCAATGAGCAGTTCTTC,CASSSTGQGRGNEQFF
TRBV3-1,TRBJ2-3,-,TRBD2,TGTGCCAGCAGCCGCTCCGGGACTAGCGGGAGGTTAGACACGCAGTATTTT,CASSRSGTSGRLDTQYF
TRBV7-2,TRBJ2-5,few,-,TGTGCCACCTCGTACAGGATCCAAGAGACCCAGTACTTC,CATSYRIQETQYF
TRBV3-1,TRBJ2-2,-,TRBD2,TGTACCTGCAGCCCCCGGACTAGCGGGGGGGCGGTCACCGGGGAGCTGTTTTTT,CTCSPRTSGGAVTGELFF
TRBV20-1,TRBJ2-5,-,TRBD1,TGCAGTGCTAGAATTCTGGGGACAGGCTCAACGAGAGAGACCCAGTACTTC,CSARILGTGSTRETQYF
TRBV4-3,TRBJ2-7,-,TRBD1,TGCGCCAGCAGCCAAGATCTTGAACAGGGGTACTACGAGCAGTACTTC,CASSQDLEQGYYEQYF
TRBV20-1,TRBJ2-1,-,-,TGCAGTGCTAGTGATTTCGAGGGGCCATGGTCCTACAATGAGCAGTTCTTC,CSASDFEGPWSYNEQFF
TRBV20-1,TRBJ2-1,many,TRBD1,TGCAGTGTCGGACAGGGGAGTCGTGAGCAGTTCTTC,CSVGQGSREQFF
TRBV20-1,TRBJ2-5,-,TRBD1,TGCAGTGCTAGAGACTACAGGGGGCAGGAGACCCAGTACTTC,CSARDYRGQETQYF
TRBV29-1,TRBJ1-1,-,-,TGCAGCGTCATGATAGGGGGGGGGAACACTGAAGCTTTCTTT,CSVMIGGGNTEAFF
TRBV7-8,TRBJ2-7,few,-,TGTGCCAGCAGCGTCCTAACACAGGGCTACGAGCAGTACTTC,CASSVLTQGYEQYF
TRBV7-6,TRBJ2-1,few,TRBD2,TGTGCCAGCAGCCTCTCCGGTAGCGGGGGGGTCAATGAGCAGTTCTTC,CASSLSGSGGVNEQFF
TRBV6-1,TRBJ2-1,many,-,TGTGCCAGCACCCCTCTTTTGAGGGCCAATGAGCAGTTCTTC,CASTPLLRANEQFF
TRBV7-9,TRBJ2-1,-,TRBD1,TGTGCCAGCAGCTTACAAAACAGGGGCGGTGAGCAGTTCTTC,CASSLQNRGGEQFF